One sample yielded the 29 T cell receptor beta chains listed below, sequenced in a study of spatial heterogeneity in lung cancer. TCRdb re-derived calls from the 5' RACE reads in MiXCR, one entry per CDR3 protein. The table records thousands of distinct CDR3 sequences, 5% to 5.5% of them present only once. The time point is: sample taken at primary tumor resection. Whole RNA, which was extracted from tumor, nontumor lung tissue or frozen PBMC, was sequenced without any cell sorting. The source was normal lung tissue next to the tumor, collected at surgery. All receptors come from a female donor with early-stage non-small cell lung cancer.

This clonotype was counted only a few times. V is TRBV5-1 and J is TRBJ2-1; possibly TRBD1 for D (6 bases). CDR1 is SGHRS, CDR2 YFSETQ, per germline. V lost 2 bases, J lost 5 bases, and 17 bases lay in between. This CDR3 is built from 16 residues. Written as DNA, the CDR3 is TGCGCCAGCAGCTTTGGGCCAGGGGATCCACACAATGAGCAGTTCTTC. Protein: CASSFGPGDPHNEQFF.

This clonotype was found many times. CDR3 DNA: TGTGCCAGCAGCTTTGAAAGAAACACCATATATTTT. This sequence encodes CASSFERNTIYF. The rearrangement uses TRBV7-9 and TRBJ1-3; D is undetermined. Between the trimmed V and J ends, which lost 3 bases and 5 bases, there was a span of 5 bases. This CDR3 has 12 amino acids. In germline, CDR1 is SEHNR, CDR2 FQNEAQ (reference sequence). The whole variable domain, filled in from reference TRBV7-9 and TRBJ1-3, reads DTGVSQNPRHKITKRGQNVTFRCDPISEHNRLYWYRQTLGQGPEFLTYFQNEAQLEKSRLLSDRFSAERPKGSFSTLEIQRTEQGDSAMYLCASSFERNTIYFGEGSWLTVV.

This clonotype is judged medium-sized. V and J are TRBV20-1 and TRBJ2-5; 7 nucleotides match TRBD2. The germline V gene encodes CDR1 DFQATT and CDR2 SNEGSKA (reference sequence). The CDR3 totals 14 residues. The V gene end was trimmed by 6 bases and the J gene end by 0 bases; junction bases not matched to a gene: 7. CDR3 region: CSAASGWYQETQYF. CDR3 in DNA: TGCAGTGCAGCTAGCGGATGGTACCAAGAGACCCAGTACTTC.

This clonotype showed up many times. The chain combines TRBV6-1 with TRBJ1-5; D gene ambiguous. Germline loops: CDR1 MNHNS, CDR2 SASEGT. The CDR3 spans 12 residues. Trimming took off 2 bases at V and 6 bases at J, with 5 bases between the two ends. CDR3 DNA: TGTGCCAGCAGTGAACGAGCTCAGCCCCAGCATTTT. This codes for CASSERAQPQHF.

This clonotype was recorded many times. The genes are TRBV19 and TRBJ2-1; 12 bases line up with TRBD2. V trimming: 4 bases; J trimming: 8 bases; junction bases outside the gene matches: 6. Per the germline V gene, CDR1 is LNHDA and CDR2 is SQIVND (reference sequence). The CDR3 is made up of 15 amino acids. This CDR3 reads CASSKTSGSLDEQFF. DNA of the CDR3: TGTGCCAGTAGTAAGACTAGCGGGAGCTTAGATGAGCAGTTCTTC.

This clonotype is categorized as medium-sized. The rearrangement joins TRBV20-1 to TRBJ1-6, with 7 bases fitting TRBD1. With 1 base clipped from V and 7 bases from J, the junction kept 7 bases outside the gene matches. CDR1 and CDR2 (germline): DFQATT, SNEGSKA (reference sequence). The CDR3 covers 15 residues. In DNA, the CDR3 is TGCAGTGCTAGAGTTTCGACAGGGAGGAATTCACCCCTCCACTTT. This sequence encodes CSARVSTGRNSPLHF.

Notes on this clonotype: Because it lacks the conserved phenylalanine or tryptophan at the end, this CDR3 is likely a read error. The V and J genes are TRBV5-1 and TRBJ1-2; 9 bases fit TRBD1. CDR3 length: 13 amino acids. CDR1 and CDR2 from the germline V gene are SGHRS and YFSETQ. With V trimmed by 2 bases and J by 7 bases, 3 bases remained unmatched. In nucleotides, the CDR3 is TGCGCCAGCAGCTTCGGGACAGGGAGTGGCTACACCATC. Protein product: CASSFGTGSGYTI.

By proportion, this clonotype is medium-sized. The V and J genes are TRBV10-2 and TRBJ1-2; D is unresolved. Germline V gene data show CDR1 as WSHSY and CDR2 as SAAADI. This CDR3 has 13 residues. Deletions cut 6 bases from V and 0 bases from J, with 8 bases between. CDR3 region: CASSGGPNYGYTF. The CDR3 DNA follows: TGCGCCAGCAGCGGAGGACCTAACTATGGCTACACCTTC.

This clonotype was counted ten times or more. CDR3 in amino acids: CASSPGTGGQPQHF. The DNA of the CDR3 is TGTGCCAGCAGCCCAGGGACAGGGGGTCAGCCCCAGCATTTT. This chain joins TRBV7-2 and TRBJ1-5, with 11 bases identical to TRBD1. The V segment lost 5 bases and the J segment 6 bases; nucleotides outside the gene matches: 3. This CDR3 is built from 14 residues. In germline, CDR1 is SGHTA, CDR2 FQGNSA.

The chain is built from TRBV7-2 and TRBJ2-5; the match to TRBD2 covers 10 bases. V dropped 5 bases and J dropped 3; count of bases not matched to a gene: 12. Per the germline V gene, CDR1 is SGHTA and CDR2 is FQGNSA. This CDR3 is 17 amino acids long. CDR3 residues: CASSRGFTSGIKETQYF. In nucleotides, the CDR3 is TGTGCCAGCAGCCGAGGCTTTACTAGCGGGATTAAAGAGACCCAGTACTTC.

Details on this clonotype: The junction and the germline gene differ at one end; a read error may be behind it. The chain has TRBV9 and TRBJ2-1, with D tentatively TRBD1 or TRBD2 (5 bases each). Germline V CDR1 and CDR2: SGDLS, YYNGEE. There are 15 residues in the CDR3. The CDR3: CASTPPRGSYNEHFF. In DNA form, the CDR3 reads TGTGCCAGCACGCCGCCGAGGGGCTCCTACAATGAGCATTTCTTC.

This clonotype was counted only a few times. V is TRBV5-1 and J is TRBJ2-1, with 10 bases aligning to TRBD2. In germline, CDR1 is SGHRS, CDR2 YFSETQ. The CDR3 contains 13 residues. After removal of 9 bases from V and 10 bases from J, the junction contained 10 bases not matched to a gene. CDR3: CATGTSANREQFF. In DNA, the CDR3 is TGCGCCACCGGGACTAGCGCGAATCGGGAGCAGTTCTTC.

In its sample, this clonotype was seen many times. The chain couples TRBV6-2 or TRBV6-3 to TRBJ2-3; D remains unclear. Between the trimmed V and J ends, which lost 2 bases and 1 base, there was a span of 16 bases. This CDR3 contains 17 residues. CDR1 MNHEY and CDR2 SVGEGT come from the germline V gene. This chain's CDR3 is CASSYDQVWAGTDTQYF. CDR3 nucleotide sequence: TGTGCCAGCAGTTACGACCAAGTCTGGGCTGGCACAGATACGCAGTATTTT.

This clonotype showed up many times. The chain is built from TRBV19 and TRBJ2-7; 8 nucleotides line up with TRBD2. The germline CDR1 and CDR2 sequences are LNHDA and SQIVND (reference sequence). The CDR3 length is 16 residues. V gave up 5 bases and J gave up 3 bases; unmatched junction bases: 12. In DNA form, the CDR3 reads TGTGCCAGTAGTTACTTCAGCGGGAGTCCTGTCTACGAGCAGTACTTC. Residues: CASSYFSGSPVYEQYF.

The chain employs TRBV5-1 and TRBJ1-1; the D gene is possibly TRBD1 (5 bases). The CDR3 is 14 amino acids. The germline V gene has CDR1 SGHRS and CDR2 YFSETQ. The ends were cut back, 4 bases at V and 1 base at J, with 11 bases in the middle. This chain's CDR3 is CASSARQPNTEAFF. CDR3 bases: TGCGCCAGCAGCGCTAGACAGCCGAACACTGAAGCTTTCTTT. The full variable domain, with the rest looked up from reference TRBV5-1 and TRBJ1-1, is KAGVTQTPRYLIKTRGQQVTLSCSPISGHRSVSWYQQTPGQGLQFLFEYFSETQRNKGNFPGRFSGRQFSNSRSEMNVSTLELGDSALYLCASSARQPNTEAFFGQGTRLTVV.

This clonotype has at least ten counts. The CDR3 region is CASSMRTGVGGREQFF. CDR3 sequence (DNA): TGTGCCAGTAGTATGAGAACGGGGGTCGGCGGTCGTGAGCAGTTCTTC. The chain links TRBV19 to TRBJ2-1; TRBD2 might be the D (6 bases). The CDR3 has 16 amino acids. Trimming removed 3 bases from V and 9 bases from J, with 21 bases in between. Germline V gene lookup returns CDR1 LNHDA and CDR2 SQIVND (reference sequence).

Many counts were recorded for this clonotype. The gene calls are TRBV28 and TRBJ1-1; TRBD1 matches 11 bases. The CDR3 is 14 amino acids. CDR1 and CDR2 from the germline V gene are MDHEN and SYDVKM. J lost 5 bases, V lost 4 bases, and 3 bases had no gene match. This chain's CDR3 is CASSSGTGGTEAFF. In DNA form, the CDR3 reads TGTGCCAGCAGTTCCGGGACAGGGGGGACTGAAGCTTTCTTT.

This clonotype was found many times. The CDR3 sequence: CASSALTGGGRESIQYF. CDR3 nucleotides: TGTGCCAGCAGCGCCCTGACAGGGGGCGGCCGGGAAAGCATTCAGTACTTC. The genes are TRBV6-1 and TRBJ2-4; 10 bases map to TRBD1. Per germline, CDR1 MNHNS and CDR2 SASEGT. J was trimmed by 9 bases and V by 6 bases; bases with no gene match: 17. This CDR3 spans 17 amino acids.

This clonotype was seen only once. J is TRBJ2-7 and V is TRBV19; no clear D gene. Germline V gives CDR1 LNHDA, CDR2 SQIVND (reference sequence). V was pared by 5 bases and J by 3 bases, with 8 bases between. This CDR3 contains 12 residues. The chain's CDR3 is CASSPNLYEQYF. The DNA of the CDR3 is TGTGCCAGTAGTCCCAACCTCTACGAGCAGTACTTC.

This clonotype was picked up many times. The gene calls are TRBV10-3 and TRBJ2-1, with D possibly matching TRBD2 (6 bases). The CDR3 length is 14 residues. CDR1 and CDR2 (germline): ENHRY, SYGVKD. The V gene lost 2 bases and the J gene lost 5 bases, with 10 bases spanning the gap. The CDR3: CAISETGLHNEQFF. The CDR3 DNA is TGTGCCATCAGTGAGACGGGACTCCACAATGAGCAGTTCTTC.

Judged by abundance, this clonotype is medium-sized. The J gene is TRBJ1-1, the V gene TRBV28; D not resolved. This CDR3 contains 14 residues. The germline gives CDR1 MDHEN, CDR2 SYDVKM. Trimming shortened V by 2 bases and J by 11 bases, and 18 bases separated the two germline ends. For the CDR3, the DNA is TGTGCCAGCAGTTTAGGAGGGATTCGTGGGGAGGCTTTCTTT. It encodes CASSLGGIRGEAFF. Combining the CDR3 with reference TRBV28 and TRBJ1-1 gives the whole variable domain DVKVTQSSRYLVKRTGEKVFLECVQDMDHENMFWYRQDPGLGLRLIYFSYDVKMKEKGDIPEGYSVSREKKERFSLILESASTNQTSMYLCASSLGGIRGEAFFGQGTRLTVV.

This clonotype occurred many times. The chain has TRBV11-3 and TRBJ2-1; 15 positions agree with TRBD2. V shed 3 bases, J shed 7 bases, and the junction held 1 base outside the gene matches. Germline V gene lookup returns CDR1 SGHNT and CDR2 YENEEA. The CDR3 runs to 15 residues. CDR3 in DNA: TGTGCCAGCAGCTTTGGGACTAGCGGGAGGAATGAGCAGTTCTTC. Translating gives CASSFGTSGRNEQFF.

This clonotype is medium-sized (0.01 to 0.1%). The chain carries TRBV6-1 and TRBJ1-1; TRBD1 agrees at 10 bases. The CDR3 sequence is 14 residues long. The V segment lost 3 bases and the J segment 3 bases; nucleotides outside the gene matches: 1. Germline V CDR1 and CDR2: MNHNS, SASEGT. In nucleotides, the CDR3 is TGTGCCAGCAGTGAGGACAGGGGGGACACTGAAGCTTTCTTT. It is translated as CASSEDRGDTEAFF.

This clonotype was found many times. The chain uses TRBV5-1 and TRBJ1-2; 7 bases match TRBD1. Germline CDR1 reads SGHRS; CDR2 reads YFSETQ. The CDR3 runs 18 residues. Unmatched junction bases numbered 15, after V lost 0 bases and J lost 4 bases. DNA of the CDR3: TGCGCCAGCAGCTTGGCCTCAGGACTAATGACAGGGCTCTATGGCTACACCTTC. Amino acid sequence: CASSLASGLMTGLYGYTF.

This clonotype has a handful of counts. This sequence joins TRBV5-1 and TRBJ2-2; 12 nucleotides agree with TRBD2. The V gene's germline CDR1 is SGHRS and CDR2 YFSETQ. V gave up 1 base and J gave up 3 bases; unmatched junction bases: 1. This CDR3 spans 16 amino acids. CDR3 sequence reads: CASSLRTSGDTGELFF. For the CDR3, the DNA is TGCGCCAGCAGCTTGAGGACTAGCGGGGACACCGGGGAGCTGTTTTTT.

By its share, this clonotype is medium-sized. The rearrangement links TRBV29-1 to TRBJ2-3; no clear D. Deletions cut 8 bases from V and 4 bases from J, with 19 bases between. The CDR3 has 14 amino acids. Germline CDR1 is SQVTM and CDR2 is ANQGSEA. The CDR3 region has the DNA TGCAGCACTGACTGGCCCCAAGGCGCAGATACGCAGTATTTT. Protein product: CSTDWPQGADTQYF.

A few counts support this clonotype. The V gene is TRBV7-3, the J gene TRBJ2-2, with 7 bases lining up with TRBD1. CDR1 is SGHTA, CDR2 FQGTGA, per germline. The trim removed 3 bases at V and 4 bases at J, leaving 8 bases unmatched. This CDR3 comprises 16 residues. The CDR3 DNA is TGTGCCAGCAGCTTCGAGGGGGCGCCGGGCACCGGGGAGCTGTTTTTT. Translated: CASSFEGAPGTGELFF.

The chain recombines TRBV6-5 with TRBJ1-1; D remains ambiguous. The CDR3 runs 13 residues. Trimming pared 4 bases from V and 6 bases from J, leaving 12 bases between. The germline V gene encodes CDR1 MNHEY and CDR2 SVGAGI. The CDR3 loop is CASSLGARAEAFF. CDR3 sequence (DNA): TGTGCCAGCAGTTTGGGAGCAAGGGCTGAAGCTTTCTTT.

The sample holds many counts of this clonotype. CDR3 loop: CASSSLVARGSYNEQFF. The DNA of the CDR3 is TGTGCCAGCAGCTCCCTCGTCGCCCGGGGCTCCTACAATGAGCAGTTCTTC. The V gene is TRBV5-4, the J gene TRBJ2-1, with D tentatively TRBD2 (5 bases). Germline CDR1 and CDR2: SGHNT and YYREEE (reference sequence). The ends were cut back, 3 bases at V and 0 bases at J, with 16 bases in the middle. This CDR3 contains 17 residues.